The 3 T cell receptor beta chains below come from one sample, sequenced in a study of blood T cell repertoires in COVID-19. This table comes from immunoSEQ multiplex PCR, and its TCRdb copy is limited to in-frame clones, with some not included. The repertoire holds about 180,000 clones, with roughly 84% as singletons. Sequences were obtained from peripheral blood. Receptor source: a middle-aged woman with COVID-19, enrolled during active disease.

V and J are TRBV18 and TRBJ1-6; D unresolved. The V gene's germline CDR1 is KGHSH and CDR2 LQKENI. This CDR3 contains 16 residues. V was shortened by 6 bases and J by 0 bases, with 12 bases between the two germline ends. CDR3 amino acids: CASSPNSGSYNSPLHF. CDR3 coding DNA: TGTGCCAGCTCCCCTAACAGCGGCTCCTATAATTCACCCCTCCACTTT. The full variable domain, rest sourced from reference TRBV18 and TRBJ1-6, is NAGVMQNPRHLVRRRGQEARLRCSPMKGHSHVYWYRQLPEEGLKFMVYLQKENIIDESGMPKERFSAEFPKEGPSILRIQQVVRGDSAAYFCASSPNSGSYNSPLHFGNGTRLTVT.

The rearrangement links TRBV6-5 to TRBJ1-2; D unclear. Per germline, CDR1 MNHEY and CDR2 SVGAGI. The germline V and J ends were trimmed by 7 bases and 2 bases, with 14 bases remaining between them. The CDR3 has 14 residues. As DNA, the CDR3 is TGTGCCAGCATCTCCGGCAGGTTCAACTATGGCTACACCTTC. Its protein is CASISGRFNYGYTF.

V gene TRBV2 combines with J gene TRBJ2-7, with TRBD2 matching over 8 bases. This CDR3 contains 14 residues. CDR1 is SNHLY and CDR2 is FYNNEI in the germline V gene. J gave up 7 bases and V 6 bases, and 11 bases lay outside the gene matches. CDR3 protein: CASSGGGGLVEQYF. The CDR3 DNA follows: TGTGCCAGCAGCGGCGGCGGGGGGCTTGTGGAGCAGTACTTC. Full variable domain (remainder filled in from reference TRBV2 and TRBJ2-7): EPEVTQTPSHQVTQMGQEVILRCVPISNHLYFYWYRQILGQKVEFLVSFYNNEISEKSEIFDDQFSVERPDGSNFTLKIRSTKLEDSAMYFCASSGGGGLVEQYFGPGTRLTVT.